This T cell receptor beta chain comes out of a study of cytomegalovirus exposure and HLA in healthy donors. Healthy donors of bone marrow made up the group. Study-level findings and limits: Reportedly, a later analysis found an Asian-associated ancestry cluster had fewer N-insertions than the roughly 700-donor mean. The study assumed roughly uniform donor sequencing depth for presence/absence analyses. According to reports, the classifier identified cytomegalovirus status with high specificity and sensitivity.

Germline trimming cut 5 bases from V and 3 bases from J; bases unmatched to any gene: 9. The germline CDR1 and CDR2 sequences are KGHSH and LQKENI. The CDR3 extends over 16 amino acids. This PCR relied on a set of 60 Vbeta primers and 13 Jbeta primers. Some clones are missing from TCRdb's copy, which holds only in-frame ones; the method was immunoSEQ multiplex PCR. This table holds some 190,000 clones, roughly 77% found once. This clone has a handful of counts. Its antigen remains unidentified. What was sequenced was PBMCs. This receptor was identified in a man aged 25-45 years in good health and CMV-seropositive. The chain uses TRBV18 and TRBJ2-1, with 8 bases that match TRBD2. The CDR3 spells CASSRPKRGNYNEQFF. CDR3 nucleotide sequence: TGTGCCAGCTCAAGGCCTAAGCGGGGGAACTACAATGAGCAGTTCTTC.